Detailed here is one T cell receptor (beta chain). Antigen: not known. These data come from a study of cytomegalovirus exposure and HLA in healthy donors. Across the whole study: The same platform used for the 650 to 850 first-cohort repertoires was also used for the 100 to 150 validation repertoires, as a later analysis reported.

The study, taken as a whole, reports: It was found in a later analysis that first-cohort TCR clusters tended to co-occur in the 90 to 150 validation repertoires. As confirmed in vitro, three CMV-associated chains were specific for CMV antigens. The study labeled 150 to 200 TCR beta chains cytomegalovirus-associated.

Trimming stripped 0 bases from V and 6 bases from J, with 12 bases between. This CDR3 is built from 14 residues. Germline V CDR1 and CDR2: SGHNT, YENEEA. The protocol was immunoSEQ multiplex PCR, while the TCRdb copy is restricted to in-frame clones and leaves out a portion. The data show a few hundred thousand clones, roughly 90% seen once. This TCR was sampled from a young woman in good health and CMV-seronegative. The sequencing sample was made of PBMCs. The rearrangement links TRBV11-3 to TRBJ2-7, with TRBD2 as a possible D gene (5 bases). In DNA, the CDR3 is TGTGCCAGCAGCTTAGAAGGGCCCCTAGCCGAGCAGTACTTC. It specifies CASSLEGPLAEQYF.